Below, 20 T cell receptor beta chains from the same sample are listed, as sequenced in a study of OX40 agonist ivuxolimab in advanced cancers. Method: immunoSEQ multiplex PCR; TCRdb's copy keeps in-frame clones and lacks some. The sample includes approximately 70,000 clones, roughly 88% of them seen just once. The material sequenced was CD4+ or CD8+ T cells sorted from blood, taken in a trial of the OX40 agonist ivuxolimab. These receptors all come from an adult with an advanced solid tumor such as melanoma, head and neck, liver or kidney cancer.

This clone came up once. V gene TRBV7-3 combines with J gene TRBJ2-2; 8 bases are a match to TRBD1. This CDR3 comprises 15 residues. Germline CDR1 is SGHTA and CDR2 is FQGTGA. V was pared by 5 bases and J by 1 base, with 3 bases of the junction left unmatched. CDR3 in DNA: TGTGCCAGCAGCCCGGACAGGGAGAACACCGGGGAGCTGTTTTTT. It is translated as CASSPDRENTGELFF.

This clone was seen only a few times. This rearrangement joins TRBV5-5 to TRBJ2-2; D not resolved. V was cut by 2 bases and J by 4 bases, with 6 bases left in between. The CDR3 contains 13 residues. Germline CDR1 and CDR2: SGHKS and YYEKEE (reference sequence). CDR3 sequence reads: CASSFLGTGELFF. CDR3 sequence (DNA): TGTGCCAGCAGCTTCCTCGGCACCGGGGAGCTGTTTTTT.

The chain joins TRBV6-6 to TRBJ2-3; D is undetermined. The CDR3 has 11 residues. V lost 8 bases and J lost 6, with 9 bases in between. Germline V CDR1 and CDR2: MNHNY, SVGAGI (reference sequence). The CDR3 is CASRQSDTQYF. Written as DNA, the CDR3 is TGTGCCAGCCGGCAGTCCGATACGCAGTATTTT.

The V gene is TRBV7-2, the J gene TRBJ1-2; D uncertain. The CDR3 sequence is 14 residues long. Trimming removed 1 base at V and 4 bases at J, with 10 bases between. Looked up from germline, CDR1 is SGHTA and CDR2 is FQGNSA. CDR3 nucleotide sequence: TGTGCCAGCAGCTTAGGGCAGCCGACCTATGGCTACACCTTC. Amino acids: CASSLGQPTYGYTF.

This chain uses TRBV7-6 with TRBJ2-2, with TRBD2 matching over 15 bases. CDR3 length: 18 amino acids. The J segment lost 0 bases and the V segment lost 4 bases, leaving 3 bases of the junction unmatched. Germline loops: CDR1 SGHVS, CDR2 FNYEAQ. DNA of the CDR3: TGTGCCAGCAGCTCGGGACTAGCGGGGGGCGCGAACACCGGGGAGCTGTTTTTT. Translated: CASSSGLAGGANTGELFF.

In this sample, this clone turned up a few times. V usage is TRBV5-1 and J usage is TRBJ2-7, with D unresolved. V lost 1 base, J lost 3 bases, and 8 bases lay in between. The CDR3 covers 13 residues. Germline CDR1 and CDR2: SGHRS and YFSETQ. As DNA, the CDR3 is TGCGCCAGCAGCTTGAGTCGTTTCTACGAGCAGTACTTC. As protein: CASSLSRFYEQYF.

Worth noting for this clone: In the same sample, other DNA sequences code for this CDR3. The J gene is TRBJ1-5, the V gene TRBV28, with 7 bases identical to TRBD1. CDR1 is MDHEN, CDR2 SYDVKM, per germline. The CDR3 covers 15 residues. The ends lost 5 bases at V and 3 bases at J; junction bases unmatched: 7. As DNA, the CDR3 is TGTGCCAGCAGTCTACAGGGGCTCAACAATCAGCCCCAGCATTTT. As protein: CASSLQGLNNQPQHF. The variable domain in full, with the rest retrieved from reference TRBV28 and TRBJ1-5, is DVKVTQSSRYLVKRTGEKVFLECVQDMDHENMFWYRQDPGLGLRLIYFSYDVKMKEKGDIPEGYSVSREKKERFSLILESASTNQTSMYLCASSLQGLNNQPQHFGDGTRLSIL.

The table lists this clone with a count of one. This chain uses TRBV6-5 with TRBJ1-1, with D tentatively TRBD1 (5 bases). This CDR3 has 15 residues. Trimming cost V 5 bases and J 1 base, with 14 bases left between them. Germline CDR1 MNHEY, CDR2 SVGAGI. The CDR3 DNA follows: TGTGCCAGCAGTCGGGGCCCAGGCAGGAACACTGAAGCTTTCTTT. This codes for CASSRGPGRNTEAFF.

This rearrangement joins TRBV27 to TRBJ2-7; 12 nucleotides agree with TRBD2. J lost 3 bases, V lost 5 bases, and 11 bases had no gene match. CDR3 size: 17 residues. CDR1 and CDR2 from the germline V gene are MNHEY and SMNVEV (reference sequence). In DNA, the CDR3 is TGTGCCAGCAGTCCGCTAGCGGGAGGGAAAGCCCGCTACGAGCAGTACTTC. Amino acids: CASSPLAGGKARYEQYF.

A single count supports this clone. The J gene is TRBJ2-2, the V gene TRBV19; 11 bases map to TRBD2. Germline V lookup: CDR1 LNHDA, CDR2 SQIVND (reference sequence). Trimming removed 4 bases from V and 0 bases from J; junction bases left unmatched: 4. The CDR3 runs 17 residues. CDR3: CASSRLAGTPNTGELFF. Written as DNA, the CDR3 is TGTGCCAGTAGTAGACTAGCGGGGACACCGAACACCGGGGAGCTGTTTTTT.

The genes are TRBV5-4 and TRBJ2-5; 10 nucleotides match TRBD2. V dropped 0 bases and J dropped 6; count of bases not matched to a gene: 8. The germline gives CDR1 SGHNT, CDR2 YYREEE (reference sequence). CDR3 length equals 16 residues. CDR3: CASSLGSGGAGKTQYF. CDR3 DNA sequence: TGTGCCAGCAGCTTGGGCAGCGGGGGGGCCGGGAAGACCCAGTACTTC.

This clone was recorded once. The chain carries TRBV10-3 and TRBJ1-3, with 11 bases identical to TRBD1. From germline, CDR1 is ENHRY and CDR2 SYGVKD. J gave up 3 bases and V 3 bases, and 7 bases lay outside the gene matches. CDR3 size: 17 residues. CDR3 sequence (DNA): TGTGCCATCAGTGAACGAGGACAGGGGGCTGTTGGAAACACCATATATTTT. Translated: CAISERGQGAVGNTIYF.

V gene TRBV5-4 combines with J gene TRBJ2-1, with 8 bases identical to TRBD2. The CDR3 is 15 residues long. Germline trimming cut 3 bases from V and 6 bases from J; bases unmatched to any gene: 8. Germline V gene lookup returns CDR1 SGHNT and CDR2 YYREEE (reference sequence). CDR3 loop: CASSSGLVTVNEQFF. The CDR3 DNA is TGTGCCAGCAGCTCGGGACTAGTAACGGTCAATGAGCAGTTCTTC.

The J gene is TRBJ2-7, the V gene TRBV11-2; TRBD1 might be the D (6 bases). The CDR3 spans 14 residues. V lost 2 bases, J lost 2 bases, and 10 bases lay in between. Per germline, CDR1 SGHAT and CDR2 FQNNGV. CDR3 coding DNA: TGTGCCAGCAGCTTACAGGGGCCCGCCTACGAGCAGTACTTC. Translated, it gives CASSLQGPAYEQYF. Supplemented by reference TRBV11-2 and TRBJ2-7, the full variable domain reads EAGVAQSPRYKIIEKRQSVAFWCNPISGHATLYWYQQILGQGPKLLIQFQNNGVVDDSQLPKDRFSAERLKGVDSTLKIQPAKLEDSAVYLCASSLQGPAYEQYFGPGTRLTVT.

The rearrangement joins TRBV30 to TRBJ2-3, with D possibly TRBD2 on 6 matching bases. Per the germline V gene, CDR1 is GTSNPN and CDR2 is SVGIG (reference sequence). The CDR3 runs to 14 residues. V was cut by 3 bases and J by 2 bases, with 12 bases left in between. CDR3 sequence: CAWRGGQLTDTQYF. CDR3 DNA sequence: TGTGCCTGGAGAGGAGGGCAGCTCACAGATACGCAGTATTTT.

This chain links TRBV6-5 with TRBJ2-6, with D perhaps assigned TRBD1 or TRBD2 (5 bases each). CDR1 and CDR2 from the germline V gene are MNHEY and SVGAGI. V lost 6 bases and J 1 base, leaving 10 bases between the germline ends. The CDR3 is 15 residues long. CDR3 nucleotides: TGTGCCAGCAGGGGGGTGGAGTCTGGGGCCAACGTCCTGACTTTC. Protein sequence: CASRGVESGANVLTF.

This sequence joins TRBV30 and TRBJ2-7; D possibly corresponds to TRBD1 (6 bases). CDR3 length: 11 amino acids. CDR1 and CDR2 (germline): GTSNPN, SVGIG (reference sequence). V lost 0 bases to trimming and J lost 7 bases, with 7 bases between them. CDR3 coding DNA: TGTGCCTGGAGTGTAGGGGGAGAGCAGTACTTC. Protein sequence: CAWSVGGEQYF.

The CDR3 DNA sequence: TGCGCCACCCGCCCGGGACTAGCGGGGGAGACCCAGTACTTC. It yields the protein CATRPGLAGETQYF. The chain links TRBV5-1 to TRBJ2-5; 13 bases fit TRBD2. Per the germline V gene, CDR1 is SGHRS and CDR2 is YFSETQ. CDR3 length: 14 residues. Losses at the gene ends were 9 bases for V and 5 bases for J; bases not matched to a gene: 7.

CDR3 bases: TGCGCCAGCAGCTGGGGGGGCGGGGAGACCCAGTACTTC. It is translated as CASSWGGGETQYF. The V gene is TRBV5-1, the J gene TRBJ2-5; D possibly corresponds to TRBD2 (7 bases). Germline V gene lookup returns CDR1 SGHRS and CDR2 YFSETQ. The CDR3 is made up of 13 amino acids. Between the trimmed V and J ends, which lost 3 bases and 5 bases, there was a span of 11 bases.

J is TRBJ2-7 and V is TRBV2, with 8 bases aligning to TRBD1. The V gene end was trimmed by 8 bases and the J gene end by 6 bases; junction bases not matched to a gene: 12. CDR3 length equals 14 residues. CDR1 and CDR2 from the germline V gene are SNHLY and FYNNEI. For the CDR3, the DNA is TGTGCCAGCGAGGGGGTGCAGGGGGCCTCCGAGCAGTACTTC. Translating it yields CASEGVQGASEQYF.